This T cell receptor beta chain was sequenced in a study of T cell changes during pregnancy in multiple sclerosis. TCRdb's table, derived via immunoSEQ multiplex PCR, lists solely in-frame clones and lacks some. The sample lists about 69,000 clones; over 75% were seen once. CDR1 SGHRS and CDR2 YFSETQ come from the germline V gene. V lost 1 base to trimming and J lost 5 bases, with 9 bases between them. The CDR3 contains 13 residues. This clone was recorded once. The source material was CD4+ T cells from peripheral blood mononuclear cells, sampled in the third trimester of pregnancy. The TCR originated in a female donor in good health, enrolled as a control in a pregnancy study. The chain combines TRBV5-1 with TRBJ2-5; D uncertain. CDR3 bases: TGCGCCAGCAGCTTGAGTAGGCGGGAGACCCAGTACTTC. Residues: CASSLSRRETQYF.